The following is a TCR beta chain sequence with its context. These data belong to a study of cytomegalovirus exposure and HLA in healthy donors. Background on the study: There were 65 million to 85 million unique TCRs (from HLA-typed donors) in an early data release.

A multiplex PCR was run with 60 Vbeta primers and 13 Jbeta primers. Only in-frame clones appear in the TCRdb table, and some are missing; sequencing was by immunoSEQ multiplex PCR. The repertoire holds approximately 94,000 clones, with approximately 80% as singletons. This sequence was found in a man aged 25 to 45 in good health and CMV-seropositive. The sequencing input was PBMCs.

The DNA for the CDR3 is TGTGCCAGCAGCTTGGGGGCGGCCGCAGAGACACAAGAGACCCAGTACTTC. This translates into CASSLGAAAETQETQYF. The chain joins TRBV11-3 to TRBJ2-5, with D perhaps TRBD1 (6 bases). Trimming stripped 3 bases from V and 2 bases from J, with 19 bases between. This CDR3 has 17 amino acids. CDR1 is SGHNT and CDR2 is YENEEA in the germline V gene.